This TCR beta chain stems from a study of cytomegalovirus exposure and HLA in healthy donors. The study, taken as a whole, reports: A later analysis found that most CMV-associated TCR beta chains appeared HLA-restricted. Across HLA loci, a later analysis found differing TCR association rates, with DRB1 most and HLA-C fewest. Cytomegalovirus-associated status was assigned to some 160 TCR beta chains.

Concerning this clone itself: Its specificity is unknown.

Vbeta (60) and Jbeta (13) primers were used in the PCR. The data were produced by immunoSEQ multiplex PCR, yet TCRdb's version contains in-frame clones alone and is incomplete. The repertoire consists of around 130,000 clones, with around three quarters occurring once and the leading ten covering about 2.6%. The CDR3 totals 17 residues. Trimming removed 5 bases at V and 0 bases at J, with 20 bases between. The V gene's germline CDR1 is SGHTS and CDR2 YDEGEE. The sample consisted of PBMCs. This chain uses TRBV5-8 with TRBJ1-1, with D tentatively TRBD1 (5 bases). This clonotype was obtained from a woman aged 55-69 years in good health and CMV-seropositive. The CDR3, as DNA: TGTGCCAGCAGGACTTCCGGGGGTAGCCTGATGAACACTGAAGCTTTCTTT. This sequence encodes CASRTSGGSLMNTEAFF.